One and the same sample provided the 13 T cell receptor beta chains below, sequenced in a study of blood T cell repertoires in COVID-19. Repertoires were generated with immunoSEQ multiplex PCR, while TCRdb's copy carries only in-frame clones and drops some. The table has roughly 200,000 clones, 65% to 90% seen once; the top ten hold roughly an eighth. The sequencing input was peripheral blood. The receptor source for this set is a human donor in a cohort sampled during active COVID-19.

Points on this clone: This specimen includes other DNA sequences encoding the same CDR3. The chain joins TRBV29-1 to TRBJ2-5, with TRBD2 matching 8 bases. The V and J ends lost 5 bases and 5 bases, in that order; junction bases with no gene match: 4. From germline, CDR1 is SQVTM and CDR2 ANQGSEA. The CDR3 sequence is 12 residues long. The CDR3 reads CSVSGTSETQYF. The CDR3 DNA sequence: TGCAGCGTTTCCGGGACTAGTGAGACCCAGTACTTC.

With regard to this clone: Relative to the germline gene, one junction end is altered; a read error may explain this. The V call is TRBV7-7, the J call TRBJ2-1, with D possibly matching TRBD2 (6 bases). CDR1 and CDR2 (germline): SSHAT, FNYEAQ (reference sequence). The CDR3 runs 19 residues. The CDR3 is CASSLGTPLTGVGWNEQFF. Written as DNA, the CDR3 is TGTGCTAGCAGCTTAGGTACCCCCCTAACGGGAGTAGGATGGAATGAGCAGTTCTTC. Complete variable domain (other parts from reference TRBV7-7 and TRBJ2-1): GAGVSQSPRYKVTKRGQDVTLRCDPISSHATLYWYQQALGQGPEFLTYFNYEAQPDKSGLPSDRFSAERPEGSISTLTIQRTEQRDSAMYRCASSLGTPLTGVGWNEQFFGPGTRLTVL.

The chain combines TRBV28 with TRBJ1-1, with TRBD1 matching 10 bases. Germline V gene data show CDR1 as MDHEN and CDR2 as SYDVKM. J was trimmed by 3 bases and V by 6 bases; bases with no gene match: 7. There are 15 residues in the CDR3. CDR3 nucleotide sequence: TGTGCCAGCAGGGATACCGGGACAGGGGACACTGAAGCTTTCTTT. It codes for CASRDTGTGDTEAFF. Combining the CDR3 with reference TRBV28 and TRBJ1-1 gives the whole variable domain DVKVTQSSRYLVKRTGEKVFLECVQDMDHENMFWYRQDPGLGLRLIYFSYDVKMKEKGDIPEGYSVSREKKERFSLILESASTNQTSMYLCASRDTGTGDTEAFFGQGTRLTVV.

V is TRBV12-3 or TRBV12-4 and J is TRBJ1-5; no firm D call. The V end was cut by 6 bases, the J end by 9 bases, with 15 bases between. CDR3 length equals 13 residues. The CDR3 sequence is CASSRTRWRPQHF. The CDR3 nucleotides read TGTGCCAGCAGCCGAACACGGTGGAGGCCCCAGCATTTT.

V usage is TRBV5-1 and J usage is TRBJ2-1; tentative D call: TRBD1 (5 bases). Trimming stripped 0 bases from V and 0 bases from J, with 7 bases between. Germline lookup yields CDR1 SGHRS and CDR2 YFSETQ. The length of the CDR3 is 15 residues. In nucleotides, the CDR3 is TGCGCCAGCAGCTTGGGACAGACCTCCTACAATGAGCAGTTCTTC. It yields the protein CASSLGQTSYNEQFF. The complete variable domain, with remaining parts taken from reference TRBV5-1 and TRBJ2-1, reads KAGVTQTPRYLIKTRGQQVTLSCSPISGHRSVSWYQQTPGQGLQFLFEYFSETQRNKGNFPGRFSGRQFSNSRSEMNVSTLELGDSALYLCASSLGQTSYNEQFFGPGTRLTVL.

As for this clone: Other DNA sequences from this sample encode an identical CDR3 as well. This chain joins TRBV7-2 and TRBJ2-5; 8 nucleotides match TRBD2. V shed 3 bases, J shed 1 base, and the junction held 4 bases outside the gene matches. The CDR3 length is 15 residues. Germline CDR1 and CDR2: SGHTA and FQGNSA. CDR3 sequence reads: CASSFLAGTQETQYF. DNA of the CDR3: TGTGCCAGCAGCTTTCTAGCGGGCACCCAAGAGACCCAGTACTTC.

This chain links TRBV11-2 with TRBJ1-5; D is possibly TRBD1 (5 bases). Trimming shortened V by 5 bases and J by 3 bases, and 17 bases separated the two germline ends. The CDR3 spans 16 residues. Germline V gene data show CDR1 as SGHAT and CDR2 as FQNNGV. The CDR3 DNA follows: TGTGCCAGCAGCGGGGGGGGACTGGGAATCAATCAGCCCCAGCATTTT. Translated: CASSGGGLGINQPQHF. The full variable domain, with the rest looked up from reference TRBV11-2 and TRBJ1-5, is EAGVAQSPRYKIIEKRQSVAFWCNPISGHATLYWYQQILGQGPKLLIQFQNNGVVDDSQLPKDRFSAERLKGVDSTLKIQPAKLEDSAVYLCASSGGGLGINQPQHFGDGTRLSIL.

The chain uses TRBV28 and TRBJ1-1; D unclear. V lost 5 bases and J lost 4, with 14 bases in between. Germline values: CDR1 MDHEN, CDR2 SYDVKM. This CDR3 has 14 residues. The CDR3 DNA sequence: TGTGCCAGCAGTCCCGCCAGTGGGCGCACTGAAGCTTTCTTT. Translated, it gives CASSPASGRTEAFF. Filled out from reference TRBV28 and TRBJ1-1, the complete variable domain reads DVKVTQSSRYLVKRTGEKVFLECVQDMDHENMFWYRQDPGLGLRLIYFSYDVKMKEKGDIPEGYSVSREKKERFSLILESASTNQTSMYLCASSPASGRTEAFFGQGTRLTVV.

CDR3 coding DNA: TGTGCCAGCAGCTTAGATCACAGGGGGGGAGGAGAGACCCAGTACTTC. This gives the protein CASSLDHRGGGETQYF. The rearrangement joins TRBV7-9 to TRBJ2-5; D is perhaps TRBD1 (8 bases). V was shortened by 1 base and J by 4 bases, with 16 bases between the two germline ends. CDR1 and CDR2 from the germline V gene are SEHNR and FQNEAQ (reference sequence). This CDR3 contains 16 residues.

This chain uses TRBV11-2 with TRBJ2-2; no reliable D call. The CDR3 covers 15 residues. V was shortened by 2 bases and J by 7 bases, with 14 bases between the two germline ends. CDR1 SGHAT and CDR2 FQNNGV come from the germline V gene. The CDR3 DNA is TGTGCCAGCAGCTTACCCGCCCCTATCGTCGGGGAGCTGTTTTTT. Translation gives CASSLPAPIVGELFF.

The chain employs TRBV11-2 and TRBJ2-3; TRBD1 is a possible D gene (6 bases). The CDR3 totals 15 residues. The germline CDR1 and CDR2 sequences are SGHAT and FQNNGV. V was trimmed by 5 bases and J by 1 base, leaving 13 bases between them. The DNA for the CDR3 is TGTGCCAGCAGCCCATACAGGGCGGGCACAGATACGCAGTATTTT. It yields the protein CASSPYRAGTDTQYF.

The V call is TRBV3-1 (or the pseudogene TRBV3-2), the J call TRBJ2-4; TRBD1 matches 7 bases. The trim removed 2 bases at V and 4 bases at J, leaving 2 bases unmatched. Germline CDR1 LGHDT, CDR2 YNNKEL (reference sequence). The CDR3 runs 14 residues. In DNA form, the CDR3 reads TGTGCCAGCAGCCAAAGACAGGGAAAAAACATTCAGTACTTC. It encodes CASSQRQGKNIQYF.

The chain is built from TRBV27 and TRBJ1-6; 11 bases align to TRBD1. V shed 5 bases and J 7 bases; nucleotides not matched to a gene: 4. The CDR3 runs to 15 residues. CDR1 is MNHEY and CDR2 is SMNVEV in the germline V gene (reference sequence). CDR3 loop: CASSPGTGGNSPLHF. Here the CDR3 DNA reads TGTGCCAGCAGTCCCGGGACAGGGGGGAATTCACCCCTCCACTTT.